This T cell receptor beta chain was captured by sequencing in a study of identical twins. From the 5' RACE reads, TCRdb called clonotypes with MiXCR, one entry per CDR3 protein. The top ten clones hold around 2.1% of a sample with hundreds of thousands of distinct CDR3 sequences, around 6.9% of them seen once. Germline trimming cut 7 bases from V and 1 base from J; bases unmatched to any gene: 4. CDR1 is SGDLS, CDR2 YYNGEE, per germline. The length of the CDR3 is 16 residues. These data were also filed under a second study, of yellow fever vaccine responses in identical twins.

Sequenced input: memory (CD45RO+) T cells sorted from blood. The sequence was obtained from a woman aged 18-30 years in good health. This chain connects TRBV9 to TRBJ2-2, with 13 bases fitting TRBD2. Here the CDR3 reads CASSTSGRGNTGELFF. CDR3 in DNA: TGTGCCAGCTCAACTAGCGGGAGGGGGAACACCGGGGAGCTGTTTTTT.